This T cell receptor beta chain originates from a study of T cells after yellow fever vaccination. Study-wide background: Low-cell-number fractions were prepared with SMART-Seq v4 Ultra Low Input.

Details on this clonotype: Its antigen is still unknown.

Per germline, CDR1 SQVTM and CDR2 ANQGSEA. The V gene lost 8 bases and the J gene lost 4 bases, with 17 bases spanning the gap. The CDR3 extends over 13 amino acids. For TCR, cDNA came from 5'RACE template switching, which added a universal primer site and UMIs. TCRdb ran MiXCR on the 5' RACE reads and lists one entry per CDR3 protein. This repertoire shows fewer than 350,000 distinct CDR3 sequences, about 4.5% found once; its top ten account for roughly a fifth. Study results and caveats: Repertoires sorted by FACS could include abundant clonotypes that are contaminants from the bulk population.

The J gene is TRBJ1-1, the V gene TRBV29-1, with TRBD1 as a possible D gene (6 bases). This material consisted of PBMCs, taken 15 days after the yellow fever booster vaccination. This receptor was obtained from a man younger than 35 who received the YFV17D yellow fever vaccine. In DNA form, the CDR3 reads TGCAGCACCCCGGGGGGCCTGATCACTGAAGCTTTCTTT. Its protein product is CSTPGGLITEAFF.